These 29 T cell receptor beta chains share one sample of origin, sequenced in a study of T cell responses to AZD1222 COVID-19 vaccine. Assay: immunoSEQ multiplex PCR; the TCRdb copy retains only in-frame clones and omits some. The repertoire holds 150,000 to 190,000 clones, with more than 75% as singletons. Sequencing was performed on peripheral blood, taken 28 days after the second AZD1222 dose. All receptors derive from an adult who received the AZD1222 COVID-19 vaccine.

The chain uses TRBV28 and TRBJ2-7; maybe TRBD1 (9 bases). V was shortened by 10 bases and J by 5 bases, with 21 bases between the two germline ends. Germline V gives CDR1 MDHEN, CDR2 SYDVKM. The CDR3 consists of 14 residues. CDR3 protein: CATREGQGSHEQYF. CDR3 DNA: TGTGCCACCCGGGAGGGACAGGGTTCCCACGAGCAGTACTTC.

This clone was counted a single time. The CDR3 bases are TGTGCCAGCAGCTTCGGAGGACAGGGTTTCCGCGAGCAGTACTTC. It yields the protein CASSFGGQGFREQYF. The rearrangement links TRBV5-4 to TRBJ2-7, with 8 nucleotides matching TRBD1. Germline CDR1 is SGHNT and CDR2 is YYREEE (reference sequence). V lost 2 bases, J lost 6 bases, and 10 bases stayed unmatched. The CDR3 contains 15 residues.

The chain joins TRBV27 to TRBJ1-6, with TRBD1 identical over 9 bases. V shed 5 bases and J 8 bases; nucleotides not matched to a gene: 7. CDR1 MNHEY and CDR2 SMNVEV come from the germline V gene (reference sequence). The CDR3 consists of 15 residues. CDR3 coding DNA: TGTGCCAGCAGTCGATGGGACAGGGCTGATTCACCCCTCCACTTT. It yields the protein CASSRWDRADSPLHF.

This chain links TRBV19 with TRBJ2-7; 10 positions match TRBD2. Trimming removed 4 bases from V and 6 bases from J; junction bases left unmatched: 9. Germline-derived CDR1 and CDR2 are LNHDA and SQIVND (reference sequence). The CDR3 has 15 amino acids. The CDR3 sequence: CASSRSASGRGEQYF. The DNA for the CDR3 is TGTGCCAGTAGTAGATCGGCTAGCGGGAGAGGCGAGCAGTACTTC.

The CDR3 DNA is TGTGCCAGTAGTCCAGGTCAGGGTCAGGGGCAGTACTTC. It codes for CASSPGQGQGQYF. The V gene is TRBV19, the J gene TRBJ2-7, with a weak D call TRBD1 (5 bases). Germline-derived CDR1 and CDR2 are LNHDA and SQIVND (reference sequence). Trimming shortened V by 5 bases and J by 9 bases, and 17 bases separated the two germline ends. This CDR3 has 13 amino acids.

V gene TRBV19 combines with J gene TRBJ1-3, with D maybe TRBD1 (5 bases). CDR1 is LNHDA and CDR2 is SQIVND in the germline V gene (reference sequence). Trimming took 7 bases from V and 0 from J, leaving 16 bases between them. This CDR3 is 16 amino acids long. The CDR3 DNA is TGTGCCAGTATTGAGCGGGACCCTGCCTCTGGAAACACCATATATTTT. Amino acid sequence: CASIERDPASGNTIYF.

The V gene is TRBV14, the J gene TRBJ1-6; D is undetermined. CDR3 length: 13 amino acids. Between the trimmed V and J ends, which lost 2 bases and 13 bases, there was a span of 12 bases. Germline loops: CDR1 SGHDN, CDR2 FVKESK. This CDR3 reads CASSQTLMEPLHF. The CDR3 nucleotides are TGTGCCAGCAGCCAAACCCTAATGGAGCCCCTCCACTTT. The full variable domain, completed using reference TRBV14 and TRBJ1-6, is EAGVTQFPSHSVIEKGQTVTLRCDPISGHDNLYWYRRVMGKEIKFLLHFVKESKQDESGMPNNRFLAERTGGTYSTLKVQPAELEDSGVYFCASSQTLMEPLHFGNGTRLTVT.

This chain connects TRBV7-2 to TRBJ1-2, with 7 bases identical to TRBD1. Germline V lookup: CDR1 SGHTA, CDR2 FQGNSA. CDR3 size: 15 residues. Losses at the gene ends were 1 base for V and 0 bases for J; bases not matched to a gene: 2. CDR3 DNA sequence: TGTGCCAGCAGCTTAGACAGGGGCCCTAACTATGGCTACACCTTC. Residues: CASSLDRGPNYGYTF.

The V and J genes are TRBV9 and TRBJ2-1; 13 bases fit TRBD2. V lost 4 bases, J lost 7 bases, and 8 bases stayed unmatched. This CDR3 has 16 residues. Germline CDR1 is SGDLS and CDR2 is YYNGEE. This CDR3 is CASSTRLAGGSNEQFF. CDR3 coding DNA: TGTGCCAGCAGCACCAGACTAGCGGGGGGCTCTAATGAGCAGTTCTTC.

The V gene is TRBV21-1, the J gene TRBJ2-1; the tabulated D call, TRBD2, remains unverified against the DNA. TRBV21-1 is noted as a pseudogene. The CDR3 contains 14 residues. The CDR3: CASSKGTSRNEQFF. CDR3 bases: TGTGCCAGCAGCAAAGGGACTAGCAGGAATGAGCAGTTCTTC.

The genes are TRBV28 and TRBJ2-2, with D possibly being TRBD2 (6 bases). CDR3 length: 15 amino acids. Germline V lookup: CDR1 MDHEN, CDR2 SYDVKM. Deletions cut 1 base from V and 5 bases from J, with 11 bases between. In DNA, the CDR3 is TGTGCCAGCAGTTTATCAATGGGGGGAACCGGGGAGCTGTTTTTT. It yields the protein CASSLSMGGTGELFF.

The chain combines TRBV27 with TRBJ1-6; maybe TRBD1 (6 bases). Germline V gene lookup returns CDR1 MNHEY and CDR2 SMNVEV (reference sequence). CDR3 size: 14 residues. V lost 5 bases, J lost 10 bases, and 15 bases lay in between. CDR3 nucleotides: TGTGCCAGCAGTGTGTCAGGGGAAGGGTCACCCCTCCACTTT. Protein sequence: CASSVSGEGSPLHF.

The V gene is TRBV5-4, the J gene TRBJ1-6; TRBD1 might be the D (6 bases). The germline V and J ends were trimmed by 1 base and 5 bases, with 10 bases remaining between them. The CDR3 spans 15 residues. Germline V gene lookup returns CDR1 SGHNT and CDR2 YYREEE (reference sequence). CDR3 amino acids: CASSLPGGNNSPLHF. In DNA, the CDR3 is TGTGCCAGCAGCTTGCCGGGGGGCAATAATTCACCCCTCCACTTT. Full variable domain (outside the CDR3, taken from reference TRBV5-4 and TRBJ1-6): ETGVTQSPTHLIKTRGQQVTLRCSSQSGHNTVSWYQQALGQGPQFIFQYYREEENGRGNFPPRFSGLQFPNYSSELNVNALELDDSALYLCASSLPGGNNSPLHFGNGTRLTVT.

DNA for the CDR3: TGTGCCAGCTCACCCCTACTAGCGGATGTCTACGAGCAGTACTTC. This codes for CASSPLLADVYEQYF. V is TRBV18 and J is TRBJ2-7; 8 nucleotides line up with TRBD2. The CDR3 extends over 15 amino acids. CDR1 and CDR2 (germline): KGHSH, LQKENI. Losses at the gene ends were 3 bases for V and 3 bases for J; bases not matched to a gene: 7.

This clone is a singleton in its sample. This chain links TRBV5-1 with TRBJ1-3; no clear D. The germline gives CDR1 SGHRS, CDR2 YFSETQ. V gave up 4 bases and J gave up 0 bases, with 23 bases separating them. There are 19 residues in the CDR3. In DNA, the CDR3 is TGCGCCAGCAGCCTAACCGCGGTTGGCCTCTCTCTCTCTGGAAACACCATATATTTT. Translation: CASSLTAVGLSLSGNTIYF.

The J gene is TRBJ1-2, the V gene TRBV2; 9 bases fit TRBD1. This CDR3 has 14 amino acids. Germline V gene data show CDR1 as SNHLY and CDR2 as FYNNEI. V was clipped by 4 bases and J by 7 bases; unmatched bases: 7. The chain's CDR3 is CASSVRDRETGYTF. CDR3 sequence (DNA): TGTGCCAGCAGTGTTAGGGACAGGGAGACTGGCTACACCTTC.

The V gene is TRBV4-2, the J gene TRBJ2-7; possibly TRBD2 for D (5 bases). Germline assignment: CDR1 LGHNA and CDR2 YNFKEQ. There are 14 residues in the CDR3. V was clipped by 4 bases and J by 0 bases, with 10 bases between them. In DNA form, the CDR3 reads TGTGCCAGCAGCCGAACACTAGACTCCTACGAGCAGTACTTC. Protein product: CASSRTLDSYEQYF.

CDR3 coding DNA: TGCGCCAGCAAGGGGAAGAACACTGAAGCTTTCTTT. Its protein product is CASKGKNTEAFF. The chain combines TRBV10-1 with TRBJ1-1; perhaps TRBD1 as D (5 bases). The length of the CDR3 is 12 residues. Germline CDR1 reads WNHNN; CDR2 reads SYGVQD (reference sequence). Trimming left V 7 bases short and J 1 base short, with 7 bases between.

The chain combines TRBV7-9 with TRBJ2-5, with 7 bases identical to TRBD2. CDR1 SEHNR and CDR2 FQNEAQ come from the germline V gene (reference sequence). The CDR3 consists of 14 residues. The trim removed 4 bases at V and 3 bases at J, leaving 5 bases unmatched. The CDR3 DNA reads as TGTGCCAGCAGCTCCCCAGCGGGGAAAGAGACCCAGTACTTC. Encoded protein: CASSSPAGKETQYF.

The chain has TRBV28 and TRBJ1-1; a weak D match, TRBD1 (5 bases). Germline CDR1 and CDR2: MDHEN and SYDVKM. This CDR3 is 14 amino acids long. Trimming cost V 3 bases and J 1 base, with 9 bases left between them. The CDR3 loop reads CASSLIGANTEAFF. CDR3 DNA: TGTGCCAGCAGTTTGATAGGGGCGAACACTGAAGCTTTCTTT.

This chain uses TRBV6-2 or TRBV6-3 with TRBJ1-1; TRBD1 aligns across 7 bases. Germline CDR1 and CDR2: MNHEY and SVGEGT. V lost 5 bases, J lost 1 base, and 7 bases stayed unmatched. CDR3 length: 15 residues. The DNA for the CDR3 is TGTGCCAGCAGTACTTACAGGGGAACGAACACTGAAGCTTTCTTT. Its protein product is CASSTYRGTNTEAFF.

The chain employs TRBV10-3 and TRBJ2-1, with TRBD2 matching 9 bases. This CDR3 comprises 16 residues. Germline trimming cut 2 bases from V and 3 bases from J; bases unmatched to any gene: 5. Germline V gene lookup returns CDR1 ENHRY and CDR2 SYGVKD. The CDR3 DNA reads as TGTGCCATCAGTGAGAAGACTAGCGGCCTCTACAATGAGCAGTTCTTC. This sequence encodes CAISEKTSGLYNEQFF.

V usage is TRBV18 and J usage is TRBJ1-5, with D maybe TRBD1 (5 bases). The germline gives CDR1 KGHSH, CDR2 LQKENI. V lost 1 base and J lost 3, with 13 bases in between. The CDR3 has 16 residues. The CDR3 DNA reads as TGTGCCAGCTCACCACGGGCAGGGAGGGACAATCAGCCCCAGCATTTT. Protein: CASSPRAGRDNQPQHF.

The table lists this clone with a count of one. CDR3 nucleotide sequence: TGTGCCAGCAGCTTATTTGGACTAGCGGGAGTCGGGGAATCCTACGAGCAGTACTTC. Protein product: CASSLFGLAGVGESYEQYF. V usage is TRBV7-2 and J usage is TRBJ2-7; 13 bases fit TRBD2. The CDR3 is 19 residues long. Trimming cost V 2 bases and J 1 base; bases outside gene matches: 11. Germline loops: CDR1 SGHTA, CDR2 FQGNSA. The whole variable domain, remainder taken from reference TRBV7-2 and TRBJ2-7, is GAGVSQSPSNKVTEKGKDVELRCDPISGHTALYWYRQSLGQGLEFLIYFQGNSAPDKSGLPSDRFSAERTGGSVSTLTIQRTQQEDSAVYLCASSLFGLAGVGESYEQYFGPGTRLTVT.

The chain uses TRBV19 and TRBJ1-3; TRBD1 matches at 7 bases. Germline-derived CDR1 and CDR2 are LNHDA and SQIVND (reference sequence). This CDR3 region has 14 residues. The V gene end was trimmed by 5 bases and the J gene end by 4 bases; junction bases not matched to a gene: 5. The CDR3 DNA sequence: TGTGCCAGTAGTCCGAGGGACAGCGGAAACACCATATATTTT. Translating gives CASSPRDSGNTIYF.

The chain links TRBV18 to TRBJ2-7; 10 bases are shared with TRBD1. The CDR3 is 15 amino acids. Germline lookup yields CDR1 KGHSH and CDR2 LQKENI. V shed 5 bases and J 5 bases; nucleotides not matched to a gene: 9. Here the CDR3 DNA reads TGTGCCAGCTCAGCGCAAACGGGACAGGGGAACGAGCAGTACTTC. Its translation: CASSAQTGQGNEQYF.

The chain employs TRBV7-9 and TRBJ1-6, with D uncertain. The CDR3 has 14 amino acids. V lost 1 base to trimming and J lost 13 bases, with 14 bases between them. The germline CDR1 and CDR2 sequences are SEHNR and FQNEAQ (reference sequence). The CDR3 coding sequence is TGTGCCAGCAGCTTAGATTTGTCCCCATCTCCCCTCCACTTT. It is translated as CASSLDLSPSPLHF.

In this sample, this clone turned up once. The rearrangement links TRBV7-9 to TRBJ1-5; D unclear. CDR1 is SEHNR and CDR2 is FQNEAQ in the germline V gene (reference sequence). Trimming shortened V by 1 base and J by 1 base, and 8 bases separated the two germline ends. The CDR3 has 15 residues. CDR3 DNA sequence: TGTGCCAGCAGCTTAGGTGACGGGAGCAATCAGCCCCAGCATTTT. It yields the protein CASSLGDGSNQPQHF.

In DNA form, the CDR3 reads TGTGCCCTAACGGGGCCTGAGCAGTTCTTC. Translated, it gives CALTGPEQFF. V gene TRBV19 combines with J gene TRBJ2-1; the D call may be TRBD1 or TRBD2 (5 bases each). The CDR3 consists of 10 residues. The V end lost 11 bases, the J end lost 9 bases, and 11 bases lay between the germline ends. Germline CDR1 is LNHDA and CDR2 is SQIVND (reference sequence).